A single sample gave rise to the 26 T cell receptor beta chains below, sequenced in a study of control samples from healthy donors and cancer patients. Profiling relied on immunoSEQ multiplex PCR, and the TCRdb table lists in-frame clones only, not all of them. The table has about 150,000 clones, 80% to 95% seen once. Sequencing was performed on blood. The receptors were gathered from a man aged 18 to 30 in good health.

CDR3 coding DNA: TGTGCCAGCAGCTTATTGGACATAAGGGAGCAGTTCTTC. Translated, it gives CASSLLDIREQFF. V is TRBV7-9 and J is TRBJ2-1, with D possibly matching TRBD1 (5 bases). This CDR3 spans 13 amino acids. Trimming removed 2 bases at V and 10 bases at J, with 12 bases between. Germline V CDR1 and CDR2: SEHNR, FQNEAQ (reference sequence).

The CDR3 DNA follows: TGTGCCAGTATGGACGGATTCAATCAGCCCCAGCATTTT. Protein: CASMDGFNQPQHF. This chain connects TRBV19 to TRBJ1-5; D ambiguous. The germline CDR1 and CDR2 sequences are LNHDA and SQIVND (reference sequence). V was pared by 7 bases and J by 3 bases, with 10 bases between. This CDR3 has 13 residues.

J is TRBJ1-5 and V is TRBV18; D is perhaps TRBD1 (5 bases). Trimming took off 2 bases at V and 3 bases at J, with 11 bases between the two ends. The CDR3 has 15 residues. Germline CDR1 KGHSH, CDR2 LQKENI. CDR3 loop: CASSPSGGYNQPQHF. Written as DNA, the CDR3 is TGTGCCAGCTCACCAAGTGGGGGGTACAATCAGCCCCAGCATTTT. The full variable domain, completed using reference TRBV18 and TRBJ1-5, is NAGVMQNPRHLVRRRGQEARLRCSPMKGHSHVYWYRQLPEEGLKFMVYLQKENIIDESGMPKERFSAEFPKEGPSILRIQQVVRGDSAAYFCASSPSGGYNQPQHFGDGTRLSIL.

The rearrangement joins TRBV7-9 to TRBJ1-2, with D perhaps TRBD1 (6 bases). V lost 5 bases and J 4 bases, leaving 11 bases between the germline ends. CDR3 length: 13 amino acids. Germline V gene lookup returns CDR1 SEHNR and CDR2 FQNEAQ (reference sequence). DNA for the CDR3: TGTGCCAGCAGCGGTACAGGGACCTATGGCTACACCTTC. Translation: CASSGTGTYGYTF.

The V call is TRBV7-2, the J call TRBJ2-3; 8 bases are a match to TRBD2. The germline V gene encodes CDR1 SGHTA and CDR2 FQGNSA. The J segment lost 2 bases and the V segment lost 2 bases, leaving 6 bases of the junction unmatched. This CDR3 comprises 16 residues. CDR3 nucleotide sequence: TGTGCCAGCAGCTTAATCGCGGGGGGACTCACAGATACGCAGTATTTT. Translated, it gives CASSLIAGGLTDTQYF.

V usage is TRBV11-2 and J usage is TRBJ1-2, with 8 bases that match TRBD1. Germline-derived CDR1 and CDR2 are SGHAT and FQNNGV. J gave up 6 bases and V 0 bases, and 6 bases lay outside the gene matches. The length of the CDR3 is 15 residues. CDR3 loop: CASSLDPQGADGYTF. In DNA form, the CDR3 reads TGTGCCAGCAGCTTAGATCCGCAGGGGGCGGATGGCTACACCTTC.

The genes are TRBV18 and TRBJ2-7; D perhaps matches TRBD2 (6 bases). The CDR3 has 16 residues. Trimming pared 3 bases from V and 2 bases from J, leaving 17 bases between. Germline V gene data show CDR1 as KGHSH and CDR2 as LQKENI. The chain's CDR3 is CASSPRAGTVAYEQYF. CDR3 bases: TGTGCCAGCTCACCCCGAGCCGGGACTGTTGCCTACGAGCAGTACTTC. Complete variable domain (other parts from reference TRBV18 and TRBJ2-7): NAGVMQNPRHLVRRRGQEARLRCSPMKGHSHVYWYRQLPEEGLKFMVYLQKENIIDESGMPKERFSAEFPKEGPSILRIQQVVRGDSAAYFCASSPRAGTVAYEQYFGPGTRLTVT.

This chain connects TRBV5-1 to TRBJ1-1; 11 nucleotides line up with TRBD1. CDR3 size: 14 residues. V was pared by 4 bases and J by 5 bases, with 4 bases of the junction left unmatched. Germline V gene data show CDR1 as SGHRS and CDR2 as YFSETQ. The CDR3, as DNA: TGCGCCAGCAGCCGGACAGGGGGCGCGACTGAAGCTTTCTTT. This codes for CASSRTGGATEAFF.

The chain links TRBV6-2 or TRBV6-3 to TRBJ2-2; D might be TRBD1 (6 bases). Germline CDR1 and CDR2: MNHEY and SVGEGT. V gave up 2 bases and J gave up 4 bases, with 8 bases separating them. This CDR3 spans 14 amino acids. CDR3 amino acids: CASSYGGATGELFF. The CDR3 DNA follows: TGTGCCAGCAGTTACGGGGGCGCCACCGGGGAGCTGTTTTTT.

The chain couples TRBV13 to TRBJ2-1, with 9 bases that match TRBD2. Germline V lookup: CDR1 PRHDT, CDR2 FYEKMQ (reference sequence). CDR3 length: 16 residues. The V and J ends lost 6 bases and 5 bases, in that order; junction bases with no gene match: 11. In DNA, the CDR3 is TGTGCCAGCAGTAACCGGGGAGCGGGGGGCAACAATGAGCAGTTCTTC. It translates to CASSNRGAGGNNEQFF.

The chain joins TRBV11-2 to TRBJ1-1, with no clear D. The V gene lost 2 bases and the J gene lost 6 bases, with 10 bases spanning the gap. The CDR3 runs 13 residues. The V gene's germline CDR1 is SGHAT and CDR2 FQNNGV. The CDR3 DNA sequence: TGTGCCAGCAGCTTAAGAAGCTCAGCTGAAGCTTTCTTT. Translating it yields CASSLRSSAEAFF.

The rearrangement links TRBV25-1 to TRBJ2-1; D is uncertain. V was clipped by 1 base and J by 10 bases, with 8 bases between them. CDR1 MGHDK and CDR2 SYGVNS come from the germline V gene. This CDR3 has 12 residues. In DNA form, the CDR3 reads TGTGCCAGCAGTGAATCCGGGCTAGAGCAGTTCTTC. Translation gives CASSESGLEQFF.

The chain carries TRBV15 and TRBJ2-1; D gene ambiguous. CDR3 length: 12 residues. With 9 bases removed from V and 5 bases from J, the gap between germline ends came to 11 bases. Germline CDR1 is LNHNV and CDR2 is YYDKDF (reference sequence). The CDR3 region is CATTSGDNEQFF. The DNA of the CDR3 is TGTGCCACAACTTCCGGAGACAATGAGCAGTTCTTC. The variable domain in full, completed from reference TRBV15 and TRBJ2-1, reads DAMVIQNPRYQVTQFGKPVTLSCSQTLNHNVMYWYQQKSSQAPKLLFHYYDKDFNNEADTPDNFQSRRPNTSFCFLDIRSPGLGDTAMYLCATTSGDNEQFFGPGTRLTVL.

This chain uses TRBV11-2 with TRBJ2-1; 7 nucleotides align to TRBD2. The CDR3 spans 17 residues. Germline V lookup: CDR1 SGHAT, CDR2 FQNNGV. The junction had 20 bases not matched to a gene; V was cut back by 7 bases and J by 8 bases. In DNA form, the CDR3 reads TGTGCCAGCAACCCGGTTGCTAGCGGCCAAAGGTTGGATGAGCAGTTCTTC. Its translation is CASNPVASGQRLDEQFF.

The chain uses TRBV19 and TRBJ2-1; 7 bases agree with TRBD2. The germline gives CDR1 LNHDA, CDR2 SQIVND (reference sequence). Germline trimming cut 5 bases from V and 3 bases from J; bases unmatched to any gene: 10. The CDR3 is 16 amino acids. The CDR3: CASSGWEAGSYNEQFF. In nucleotides, the CDR3 is TGTGCCAGTAGTGGGTGGGAAGCGGGGAGCTACAATGAGCAGTTCTTC. Using reference TRBV19 and TRBJ2-1 for the parts outside the CDR3, the full variable domain is DGGITQSPKYLFRKEGQNVTLSCEQNLNHDAMYWYRQDPGQGLRLIYYSQIVNDFQKGDIAEGYSVSREKKESFPLTVTSAQKNPTAFYLCASSGWEAGSYNEQFFGPGTRLTVL.

The chain couples TRBV11-2 to TRBJ2-3; 11 nucleotides match TRBD1. The CDR3 loop spans 15 amino acids. From germline, CDR1 is SGHAT and CDR2 FQNNGV. V dropped 5 bases and J dropped 3; count of bases not matched to a gene: 4. In DNA, the CDR3 is TGTGCCAGCAGCCCAGGACAGGGGGCTACAGATACGCAGTATTTT. Translated, it gives CASSPGQGATDTQYF.

The CDR3 bases are TGTGCCACCAGCTACCAATACAATGAGCAGTTCTTC. Translation gives CATSYQYNEQFF. The V call is TRBV15, the J call TRBJ2-1; no clear D gene. V was cut by 5 bases and J by 4 bases, with 6 bases left in between. CDR1 and CDR2 from the germline V gene are LNHNV and YYDKDF (reference sequence). The CDR3 is 12 amino acids.

The V gene is TRBV19, the J gene TRBJ1-5; D remains unclear. Germline CDR1 and CDR2: LNHDA and SQIVND (reference sequence). CDR3 length: 15 amino acids. The ends were cut back, 1 base at V and 7 bases at J, with 14 bases in the middle. This CDR3 reads CASSIVGSVGQPQHF. The CDR3 DNA follows: TGTGCCAGTAGTATAGTAGGAAGTGTCGGCCAGCCCCAGCATTTT.

This clone appeared a few times. The chain couples TRBV24-1 to TRBJ2-7; D tentatively reads TRBD1 or TRBD2 (5 bases each). Deletions cut 6 bases from V and 2 bases from J, with 22 bases between. This CDR3 has 17 amino acids. In germline, CDR1 is KGHDR, CDR2 SFDVKD. The CDR3 region is CATSSTPQGELPYEQYF. The CDR3 DNA reads as TGTGCCACCAGTTCCACGCCCCAGGGAGAGCTCCCCTACGAGCAGTACTTC.

The CDR3 nucleotides read TGTGCCAGCAGCCAAGAAAACAGGCCCGAGCAGTTCTTC. This sequence encodes CASSQENRPEQFF. This chain joins TRBV3-1 (or the pseudogene TRBV3-2) and TRBJ2-1, with D possibly TRBD1 on 5 matching bases. Trimming removed 0 bases at V and 10 bases at J, with 10 bases between. The CDR3 is made up of 13 amino acids. The germline V gene encodes CDR1 LGHDT and CDR2 YNNKEL (reference sequence).

J is TRBJ1-5 and V is TRBV19, with TRBD1 as a possible D gene (5 bases). CDR1 LNHDA and CDR2 SQIVND come from the germline V gene (reference sequence). The V and J ends lost 5 bases and 7 bases respectively, with 18 bases between them. There are 15 residues in the CDR3. For the CDR3, the DNA is TGTGCCAGTAGTTCCCGCAGGGTGGTGGGACAGCCCCAGCATTTT. It codes for CASSSRRVVGQPQHF.

This chain joins TRBV5-1 and TRBJ2-3, with no clear D. Germline-derived CDR1 and CDR2 are SGHRS and YFSETQ. Trimming removed 1 base from V and 2 bases from J, with 8 bases in between. CDR3 length: 14 amino acids. Here the CDR3 reads CASSLPSPTDTQYF. The CDR3 DNA reads TGCGCCAGCAGCTTGCCCAGCCCCACAGATACGCAGTATTTT.

CDR3 in DNA: TGTGCCAGCAGCTCAGTCCCAGCTAACACTGAAGCTTTCTTT. Protein: CASSSVPANTEAFF. The chain recombines TRBV5-6 with TRBJ1-1; D call uncertain. In germline, CDR1 is SGHDT, CDR2 YYEEEE. The CDR3 totals 14 residues. Trimming removed 3 bases from V and 2 bases from J, with 11 bases in between.

V and J are TRBV28 and TRBJ2-7; D unresolved. In germline, CDR1 is MDHEN, CDR2 SYDVKM. The V end lost 4 bases, the J end lost 1 base, and 8 bases lay between the germline ends. The CDR3 is 13 residues long. CDR3 bases: TGTGCCAGCAGTTCTGCAGGTTCCTACGAGCAGTACTTC. Translation gives CASSSAGSYEQYF.

The genes are TRBV15 and TRBJ1-1, with a tentative D call TRBD1 (6 bases). Trimming removed 4 bases at V and 5 bases at J, with 11 bases between. The CDR3 covers 13 residues. The germline V gene has CDR1 LNHNV and CDR2 YYDKDF (reference sequence). CDR3 loop: CATSTDRLTEAFF. In nucleotides, the CDR3 is TGTGCCACCAGCACCGACAGGTTGACTGAAGCTTTCTTT.

The V call is TRBV24-1, the J call TRBJ2-7; D assignment may be TRBD1 or TRBD2 (5 bases each). The CDR3 spans 15 residues. The germline V gene has CDR1 KGHDR and CDR2 SFDVKD. V was shortened by 4 bases and J by 3 bases, with 15 bases between the two germline ends. CDR3 in amino acids: CATSDSGRTIYEQYF. CDR3 in DNA: TGTGCCACCAGTGACTCGGGACGGACGATCTACGAGCAGTACTTC.